The T cell receptor beta chain under discussion was sequenced for a study of early T cells in non-severe SARS-CoV-2 infection. Study-level results: Private and CD4 specificities were missed by VDJdb matching, which favored anti-spike CD8 responses.

This clonotype was detected many times. What it binds is not known. Per germline, CDR1 SGHAT and CDR2 FQNNGV. J lost 6 bases, V lost 4 bases, and 11 bases had no gene match. This CDR3 has 16 amino acids. Unique molecular identifiers tagged individual cDNA molecules. TCRdb re-called the 5' RACE reads through MiXCR, storing one row per CDR3 protein. The sample shows 65,000 to 80,000 distinct CDR3 sequences, about 13% of them seen only once. The chain carries TRBV11-2 and TRBJ2-3; TRBD1 matches at 9 bases. This clonotype was sampled from an adult who was a healthcare worker with PCR-confirmed SARS-CoV-2 infection or an uninfected control (not recorded which). The sequenced material came from whole blood. The CDR3 region is CASSSIQGASSDTQYF. The CDR3 DNA is TGTGCCAGCAGCTCGATACAGGGGGCTTCGTCGGATACGCAGTATTTT. The variable domain in full, completed from reference TRBV11-2 and TRBJ2-3, reads EAGVAQSPRYKIIEKRQSVAFWCNPISGHATLYWYQQILGQGPKLLIQFQNNGVVDDSQLPKDRFSAERLKGVDSTLKIQPAKLEDSAVYLCASSSIQGASSDTQYFGPGTRLTVL.